This T cell receptor beta chain was obtained from a study of cytomegalovirus exposure and HLA in healthy donors. Study-wide context: Early released data had about 80 million unique TCRs, all coming from HLA-typed donors.

On this clone: The antigen is undetermined.

The PCR employed 60 Vbeta primers together with 13 Jbeta primers. Method: immunoSEQ multiplex PCR; TCRdb's copy keeps in-frame clones and lacks some. The clone table shows approximately 170,000 clones, with the ten largest holding around 0.79%. Study observations and caveats: In a later analysis, at a false discovery rate of 0.05, under 20,000 TCR beta sequences were associated with HLA alleles.

With 3 bases removed from V and 4 bases from J, the gap between germline ends came to 14 bases. Germline V gene sequence: CDR1 WSHSY, CDR2 SAAADI. The CDR3 has 15 residues. The gene calls are TRBV10-2 and TRBJ2-3, with D maybe TRBD1 (6 bases). Sequencing was performed on PBMCs. This clonotype was sampled from a woman younger than 30 in good health and CMV-seropositive. This CDR3 is CASSDFVDSPDTQYF. The CDR3 DNA is TGCGCCAGCAGTGATTTTGTGGACAGCCCAGATACGCAGTATTTT.